This paragraph reports one T cell receptor beta chain. This CDR3 is 18 amino acids long. The germline CDR1 and CDR2 sequences are SGDLS and YYNGEE. V was clipped by 4 bases and J by 7 bases, with 29 bases between them. The sample is drawn from a study of blood T cell repertoires in COVID-19. Study as a whole: Italy, Spain and the United States were the sources of the convalescent and acute COVID-19 samples. PBMCs, B-cell-depleted T cells, or T cells were the source of the cDNA or gDNA that made up the material.

As originally analysed: Reference gene primer amplification yielded estimated nucleated cell counts. TCRdb's table, derived via immunoSEQ multiplex PCR, lists solely in-frame clones and lacks some. That table furnishes V, J and clone size, whereas the DNA furnished D and trimming. The sample lists just under 35,000 clones, 90% seen once, with approximately 41% in the top ten. The V and J genes are TRBV9 and TRBJ1-2; maybe TRBD1 (6 bases). Input material: peripheral blood. The TCR originated in a man aged 55 to 70 with active or convalescent COVID-19. CDR3 DNA sequence: TGTGCCAGCAGCCCAGCGGTCTGGGTGAAGGGTGGGGGCGGTGGCTACACCTTC. Translated: CASSPAVWVKGGGGGYTF.